This T cell receptor (beta chain) was sequenced during a study of T cell changes during pregnancy in multiple sclerosis. Sequencing used immunoSEQ multiplex PCR; TCRdb keeps in-frame clones, though not all of them. The sample holds about 76,000 clones, roughly 93% seen once. The CDR3 has 16 residues. The V gene lost 5 bases and the J gene lost 2 bases, with 17 bases spanning the gap. The germline gives CDR1 SGHTA, CDR2 FQGNSA. V is TRBV7-2 and J is TRBJ2-3; no clear D. The source was peripheral blood, collected in the second trimester of pregnancy. The TCR was taken from a female donor with multiple sclerosis, enrolled in a pregnancy study. DNA for the CDR3: TGTGCCAGCAGCCCTGGTGGGTCTAGAACCACAGATACGCAGTATTTT. Protein sequence: CASSPGGSRTTDTQYF.